The sequence of this TCR beta chain was determined in a study of siplizumab effects on memory and regulatory T cells. TCRdb's copy holds only in-frame clones and misses some; the assay was immunoSEQ multiplex PCR. This table holds 100,000 or so clones, roughly nine tenths found once. As regards this clone: The junction and the germline gene differ at one end; a read error may be behind it.

The germline gives CDR1 MGHRA, CDR2 YSYEKL. The CDR3 runs to 16 residues. The clonotype comes from a human donor in good health. The chain carries TRBV4-1 and TRBJ1-2; 7 nucleotides align to TRBD1. The material sequenced was CD4+ T cells sorted from blood. The CDR3 spells CTSSHGSGPGGYGYTF. The DNA of the CDR3 is TGCACCAGCAGCCACGGAAGTGGCCCAGGGGGCTATGGCTACACCTTC.